The clone carrying this T cell receptor beta chain turned up a few times. The antigen is undetermined. V was cut by 11 bases and J by 4 bases, with 14 bases left in between. The CDR3 totals 12 residues. This specimen belongs to a study of response to subunit inactivated influenza vaccine. TCRdb re-called the RT-PCR reads with MiXCR, one entry per CDR3 protein. The data contain roughly 760,000 distinct CDR3 sequences, approximately 22% of them singletons. Overall study results and limits: Authors suggested few new T cells are recruited by each seasonal influenza vaccination.

The clonotype was recovered from a man in his forties or fifties who received an inactivated influenza vaccine. V and J are TRBV12-3 or TRBV12-4 and TRBJ1-1, with D tentatively TRBD1 (5 bases). Sequencing used PBMCs from blood, obtained approximately 5 days after vaccination. In DNA form, the CDR3 reads TGTGCCGTAAGTAGGGGAACCACTGAAGCTTTCTTT. Its translation: CAVSRGTTEAFF.